Included here is one T cell receptor (beta chain) sequence, with context. Its antigen is undetermined. The source of the sample is a study of T cells after yellow fever vaccination. The study, taken as a whole, reports: Boosting was followed by the reappearance of most primary-vaccination clones (roughly 96% CD4, 70% to 90% CD8).

The CDR3 extends over 15 amino acids. The germline V gene has CDR1 SEHNR and CDR2 FQNEAQ (reference sequence). The ends were cut back, 9 bases at V and 5 bases at J, with 22 bases in the middle. TCRdb called the 5' RACE reads again in MiXCR, with one record for every CDR3 protein. The profile shows around 360,000 distinct CDR3 sequences, about 9.9% of them singletons. This chain joins TRBV7-9 and TRBJ2-5, with D tentatively TRBD2 (6 bases). The sample was PBMCs, taken on the day of the first yellow fever vaccination. The sequence derives from a man aged 18 to 29 who received the YFV17D yellow fever vaccine. The CDR3 region has the DNA TGTGCCAGTTCTCTCTTGGGGCGGGGAATGGAGACCCAGTACTTC. Its translation: CASSLLGRGMETQYF.